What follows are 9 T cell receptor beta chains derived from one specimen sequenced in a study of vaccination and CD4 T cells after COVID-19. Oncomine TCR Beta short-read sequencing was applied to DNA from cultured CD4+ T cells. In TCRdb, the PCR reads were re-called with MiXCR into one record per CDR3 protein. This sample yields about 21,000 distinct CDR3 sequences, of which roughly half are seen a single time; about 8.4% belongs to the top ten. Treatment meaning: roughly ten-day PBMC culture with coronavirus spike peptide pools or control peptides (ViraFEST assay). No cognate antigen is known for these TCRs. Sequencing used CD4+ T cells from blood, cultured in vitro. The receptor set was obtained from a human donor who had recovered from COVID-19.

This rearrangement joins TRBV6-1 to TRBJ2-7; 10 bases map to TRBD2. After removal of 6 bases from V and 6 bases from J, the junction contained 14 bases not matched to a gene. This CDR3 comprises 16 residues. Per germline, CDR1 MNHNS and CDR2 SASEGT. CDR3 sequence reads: CASRTADASGSCEQYF. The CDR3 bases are TGTGCCAGCAGGACGGCCGATGCTAGCGGGAGTTGCGAGCAGTACTTC.

Written as DNA, the CDR3 is TGCGCCAGCAGATCGGCGGGAGCCCTCCAAGAGACCCAGTACTTC. Translated, it gives CASRSAGALQETQYF. The rearrangement links TRBV10-2 to TRBJ2-5, with 7 bases that match TRBD2. CDR1 WSHSY and CDR2 SAAADI come from the germline V gene. The J segment lost 1 base and the V segment lost 6 bases, leaving 8 bases of the junction unmatched. CDR3 size: 15 residues.

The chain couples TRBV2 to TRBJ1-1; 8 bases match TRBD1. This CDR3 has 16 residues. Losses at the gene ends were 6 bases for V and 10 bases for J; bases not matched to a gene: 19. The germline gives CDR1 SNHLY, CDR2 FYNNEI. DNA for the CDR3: TGTGCCAGCAGCGCCGCAGCCCCGGGACAGGAAGGGGTAGCTTTCTTT. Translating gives CASSAAAPGQEGVAFF.

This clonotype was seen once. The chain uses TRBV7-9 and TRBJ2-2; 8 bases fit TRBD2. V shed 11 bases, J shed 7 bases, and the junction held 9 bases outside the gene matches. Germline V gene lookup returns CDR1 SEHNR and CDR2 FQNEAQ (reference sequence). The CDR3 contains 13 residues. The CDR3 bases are TGTGCCCTCCGGGGGGGGCGTAGCGGGGAGCTGTTTTTT. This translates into CALRGGRSGELFF. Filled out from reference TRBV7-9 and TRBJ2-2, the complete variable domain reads DTGVSQNPRHKITKRGQNVTFRCDPISEHNRLYWYRQTLGQGPEFLTYFQNEAQLEKSRLLSDRFSAERPKGSFSTLEIQRTEQGDSAMYLCALRGGRSGELFFGEGSRLTVL.

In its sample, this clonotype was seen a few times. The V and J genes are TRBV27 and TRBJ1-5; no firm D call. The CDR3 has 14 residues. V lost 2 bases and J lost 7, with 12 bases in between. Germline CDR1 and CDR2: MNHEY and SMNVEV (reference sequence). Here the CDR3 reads CASSLGQNGQPQHF. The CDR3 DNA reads TGTGCCAGCAGTTTAGGCCAAAACGGGCAGCCCCAGCATTTT.

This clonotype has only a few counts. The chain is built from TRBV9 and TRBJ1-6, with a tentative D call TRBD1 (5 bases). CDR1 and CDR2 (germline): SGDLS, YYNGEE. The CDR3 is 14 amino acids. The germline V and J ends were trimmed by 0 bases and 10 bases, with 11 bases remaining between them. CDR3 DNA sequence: TGTGCCAGCAGCGTAGAGGAGGGGAACTCACCCCTCCACTTT. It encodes CASSVEEGNSPLHF. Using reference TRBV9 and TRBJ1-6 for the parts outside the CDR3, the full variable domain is DSGVTQTPKHLITATGQRVTLRCSPRSGDLSVYWYQQSLDQGLQFLIQYYNGEERAKGNILERFSAQQFPDLHSELNLSSLELGDSALYFCASSVEEGNSPLHFGNGTRLTVT.

The CDR3 DNA is TGTGCCAGTAGTAACACACTCGGACGGGACGGGTCACCCCTCCACTTT. The encoded protein is CASSNTLGRDGSPLHF. V usage is TRBV19 and J usage is TRBJ1-6; TRBD1 might be the D (5 bases). V was pared by 4 bases and J by 10 bases, with 20 bases between. Germline values: CDR1 LNHDA, CDR2 SQIVND (reference sequence). CDR3 size: 16 residues.

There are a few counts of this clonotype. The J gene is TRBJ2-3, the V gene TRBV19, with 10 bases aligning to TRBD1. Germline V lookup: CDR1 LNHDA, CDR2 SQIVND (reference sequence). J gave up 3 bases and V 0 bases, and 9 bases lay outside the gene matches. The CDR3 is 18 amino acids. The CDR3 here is CASSIDPPGQGGTDTQYF. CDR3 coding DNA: TGTGCCAGTAGTATAGATCCCCCTGGACAGGGGGGTACAGATACGCAGTATTTT.

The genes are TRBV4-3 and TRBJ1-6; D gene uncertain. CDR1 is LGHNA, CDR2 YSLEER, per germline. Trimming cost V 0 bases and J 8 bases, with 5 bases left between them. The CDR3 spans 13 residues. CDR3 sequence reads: CASSQEQDSPLHF. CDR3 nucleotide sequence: TGCGCCAGCAGCCAAGAACAAGATTCACCCCTCCACTTT.